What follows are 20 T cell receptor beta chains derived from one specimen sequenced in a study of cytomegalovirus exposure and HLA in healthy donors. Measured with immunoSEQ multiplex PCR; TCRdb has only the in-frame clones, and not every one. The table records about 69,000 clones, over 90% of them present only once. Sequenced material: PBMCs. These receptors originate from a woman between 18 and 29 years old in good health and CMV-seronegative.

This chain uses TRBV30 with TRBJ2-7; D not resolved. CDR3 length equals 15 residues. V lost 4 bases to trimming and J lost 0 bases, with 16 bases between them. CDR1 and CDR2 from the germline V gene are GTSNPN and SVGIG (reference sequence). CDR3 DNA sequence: TGTGCCTGGAAAGGCTATCGGAGCAGCTCCTACGAGCAGTACTTC. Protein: CAWKGYRSSSYEQYF.

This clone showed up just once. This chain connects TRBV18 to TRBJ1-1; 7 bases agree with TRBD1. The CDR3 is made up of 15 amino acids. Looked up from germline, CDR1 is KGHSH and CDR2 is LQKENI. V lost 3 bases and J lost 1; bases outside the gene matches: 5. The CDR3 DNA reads TGTGCCAGCTCACCCTCCCGGGACAGGAACACTGAAGCTTTCTTT. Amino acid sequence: CASSPSRDRNTEAFF. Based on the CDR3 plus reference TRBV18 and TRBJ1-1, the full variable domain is NAGVMQNPRHLVRRRGQEARLRCSPMKGHSHVYWYRQLPEEGLKFMVYLQKENIIDESGMPKERFSAEFPKEGPSILRIQQVVRGDSAAYFCASSPSRDRNTEAFFGQGTRLTVV.

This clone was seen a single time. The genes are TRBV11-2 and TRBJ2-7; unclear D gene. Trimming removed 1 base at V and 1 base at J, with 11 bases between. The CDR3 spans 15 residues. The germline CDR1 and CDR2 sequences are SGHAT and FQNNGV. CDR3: CASSLGLSVSYEQYF. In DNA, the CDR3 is TGTGCCAGCAGCTTAGGGTTGTCGGTTTCCTACGAGCAGTACTTC.

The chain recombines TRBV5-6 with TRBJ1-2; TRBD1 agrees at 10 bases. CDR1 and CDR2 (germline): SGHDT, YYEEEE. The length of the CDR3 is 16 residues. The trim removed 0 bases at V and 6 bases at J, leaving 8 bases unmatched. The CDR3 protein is CASSLVRTGGGNGYTF. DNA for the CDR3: TGTGCCAGCAGCTTGGTACGGACAGGGGGGGGTAATGGCTACACCTTC.

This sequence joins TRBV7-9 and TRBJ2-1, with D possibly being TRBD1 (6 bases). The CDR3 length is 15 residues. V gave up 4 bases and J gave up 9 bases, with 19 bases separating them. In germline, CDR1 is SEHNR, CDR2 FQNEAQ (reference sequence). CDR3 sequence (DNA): TGTGCCAGCAGCTCTAACAGGGTGGGGGAAGGTGAGCAGTTCTTC. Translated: CASSSNRVGEGEQFF.

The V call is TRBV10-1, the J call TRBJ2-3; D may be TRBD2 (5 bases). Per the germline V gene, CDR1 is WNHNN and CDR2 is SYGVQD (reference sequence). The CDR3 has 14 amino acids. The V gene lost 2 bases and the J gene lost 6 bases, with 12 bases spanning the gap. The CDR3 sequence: CASSERGFMDTQYF. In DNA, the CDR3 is TGCGCCAGCAGTGAGCGGGGTTTTATGGATACGCAGTATTTT.

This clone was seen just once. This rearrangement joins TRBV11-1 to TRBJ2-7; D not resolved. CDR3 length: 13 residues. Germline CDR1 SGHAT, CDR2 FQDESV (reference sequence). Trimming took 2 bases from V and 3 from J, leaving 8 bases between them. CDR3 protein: CASSLTGLYEQYF. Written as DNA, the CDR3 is TGTGCCAGCAGCTTAACGGGTCTCTACGAGCAGTACTTC.

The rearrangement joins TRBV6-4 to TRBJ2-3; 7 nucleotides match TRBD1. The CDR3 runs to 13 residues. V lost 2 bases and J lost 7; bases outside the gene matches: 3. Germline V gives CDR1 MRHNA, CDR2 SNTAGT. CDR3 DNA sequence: TGTGCCAGCAGTGACGAGGACAGGAATACGCAGTATTTT. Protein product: CASSDEDRNTQYF.

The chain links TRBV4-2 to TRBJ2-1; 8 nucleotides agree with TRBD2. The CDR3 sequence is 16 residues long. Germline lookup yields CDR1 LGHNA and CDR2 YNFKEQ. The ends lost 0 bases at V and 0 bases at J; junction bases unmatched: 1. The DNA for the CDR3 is TGTGCCAGCAGCCAAGAAAGCGGGGGCTCCTACAATGAGCAGTTCTTC. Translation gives CASSQESGGSYNEQFF.

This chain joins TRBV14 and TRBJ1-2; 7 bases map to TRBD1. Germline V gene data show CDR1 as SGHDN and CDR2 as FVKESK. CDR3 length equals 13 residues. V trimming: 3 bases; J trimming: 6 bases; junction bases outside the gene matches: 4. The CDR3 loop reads CASSHTTGDGYTF. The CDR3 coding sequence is TGTGCCAGCAGCCATACAACAGGGGATGGCTACACCTTC.

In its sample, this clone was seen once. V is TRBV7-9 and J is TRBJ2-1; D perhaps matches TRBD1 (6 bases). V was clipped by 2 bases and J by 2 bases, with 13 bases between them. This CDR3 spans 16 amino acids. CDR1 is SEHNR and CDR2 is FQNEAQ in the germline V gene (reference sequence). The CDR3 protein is CASSLTGQSTYNEQFF. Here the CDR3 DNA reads TGTGCCAGCAGCTTAACTGGACAGAGTACCTACAATGAGCAGTTCTTC.

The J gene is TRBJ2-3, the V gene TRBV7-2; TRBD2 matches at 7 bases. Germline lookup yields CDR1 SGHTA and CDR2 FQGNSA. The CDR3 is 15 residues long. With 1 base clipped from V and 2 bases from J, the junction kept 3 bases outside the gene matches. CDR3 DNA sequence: TGTGCCAGCAGCTTAGGCGGGGGATTCACAGATACGCAGTATTTT. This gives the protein CASSLGGGFTDTQYF.

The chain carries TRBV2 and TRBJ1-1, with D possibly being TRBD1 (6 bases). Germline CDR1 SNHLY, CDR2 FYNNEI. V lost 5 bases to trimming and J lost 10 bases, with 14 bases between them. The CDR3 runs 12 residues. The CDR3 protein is CASSQQDSSAFF. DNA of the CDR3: TGTGCCAGCAGTCAACAGGACAGTTCAGCTTTCTTT.

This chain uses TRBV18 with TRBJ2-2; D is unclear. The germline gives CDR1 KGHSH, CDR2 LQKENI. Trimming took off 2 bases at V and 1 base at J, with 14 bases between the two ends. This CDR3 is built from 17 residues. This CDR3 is CASSPKQILGNTGELFF. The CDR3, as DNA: TGTGCCAGCTCACCAAAACAGATTTTGGGGAACACCGGGGAGCTGTTTTTT.

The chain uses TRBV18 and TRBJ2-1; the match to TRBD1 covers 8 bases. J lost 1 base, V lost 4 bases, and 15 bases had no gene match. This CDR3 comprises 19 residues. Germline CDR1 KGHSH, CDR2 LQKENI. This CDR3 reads CASSRRQGLVLRSYNEQFF. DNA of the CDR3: TGTGCCAGCTCACGGAGACAGGGGTTGGTCCTAAGATCCTACAATGAGCAGTTCTTC.

CDR3 coding DNA: TGTGCCTGGAGTGGAGCAGGGTCCACAGATACGCAGTATTTT. Residues: CAWSGAGSTDTQYF. The rearrangement joins TRBV30 to TRBJ2-3, with a possible D match to TRBD1 (5 bases). The CDR3 spans 14 residues. Per germline, CDR1 GTSNPN and CDR2 SVGIG (reference sequence). V dropped 1 base and J dropped 2 bases, with 10 bases sitting between them.

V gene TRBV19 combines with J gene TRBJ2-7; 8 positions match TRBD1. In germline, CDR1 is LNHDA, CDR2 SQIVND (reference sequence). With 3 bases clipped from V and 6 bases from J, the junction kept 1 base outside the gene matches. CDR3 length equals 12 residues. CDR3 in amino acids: CASSIDRGEQYF. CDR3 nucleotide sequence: TGTGCCAGTAGTATCGACAGGGGCGAGCAGTACTTC. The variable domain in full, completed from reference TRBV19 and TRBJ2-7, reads DGGITQSPKYLFRKEGQNVTLSCEQNLNHDAMYWYRQDPGQGLRLIYYSQIVNDFQKGDIAEGYSVSREKKESFPLTVTSAQKNPTAFYLCASSIDRGEQYFGPGTRLTVT.

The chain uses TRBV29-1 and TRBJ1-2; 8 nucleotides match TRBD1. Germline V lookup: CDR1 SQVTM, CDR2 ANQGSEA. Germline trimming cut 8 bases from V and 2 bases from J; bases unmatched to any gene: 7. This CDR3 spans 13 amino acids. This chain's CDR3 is CSTSGGKNYGYTF. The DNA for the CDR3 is TGCAGCACCTCAGGGGGCAAGAACTATGGCTACACCTTC.

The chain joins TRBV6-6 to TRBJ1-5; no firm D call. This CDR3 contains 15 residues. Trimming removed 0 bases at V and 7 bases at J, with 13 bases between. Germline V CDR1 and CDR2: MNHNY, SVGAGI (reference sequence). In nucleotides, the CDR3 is TGTGCCAGCAGTTACTCCGACGGAGTGAGGCAGCCCCAGCATTTT. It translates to CASSYSDGVRQPQHF.

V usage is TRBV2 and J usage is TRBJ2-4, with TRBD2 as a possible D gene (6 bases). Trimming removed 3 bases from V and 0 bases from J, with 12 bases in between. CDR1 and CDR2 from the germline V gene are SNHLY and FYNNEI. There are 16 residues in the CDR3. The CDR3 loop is CASSEISGLAKNIQYF. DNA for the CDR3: TGTGCCAGCAGTGAGATAAGCGGGCTAGCCAAAAACATTCAGTACTTC.